This TCR beta chain came from a study of T-cell reconstitution after alpha-beta-depleted transplantation in children. Unique molecular identifiers were built into the TCRbeta library. A single record per CDR3 protein comes from TCRdb applying MiXCR to the PCR reads. The sample carries 200,000 to 250,000 distinct CDR3 sequences, approximately 12% recorded once. The trim removed 0 bases at V and 2 bases at J, leaving 2 bases unmatched. Germline CDR1 is MNHEY and CDR2 is SVGAGI. This CDR3 comprises 16 residues. The receptor was isolated from a human donor who donated a stem cell graft to a child with acute lymphoblastic leukemia. The chain links TRBV6-5 to TRBJ2-3, with 10 bases matching TRBD2. The sequences come from PBMCs from the stem cell graft donor, collected from the stem cell graft. CDR3: CASSYSGLATTDTQYF. In DNA form, the CDR3 reads TGTGCCAGCAGTTACTCGGGACTAGCGACCACAGATACGCAGTATTTT.